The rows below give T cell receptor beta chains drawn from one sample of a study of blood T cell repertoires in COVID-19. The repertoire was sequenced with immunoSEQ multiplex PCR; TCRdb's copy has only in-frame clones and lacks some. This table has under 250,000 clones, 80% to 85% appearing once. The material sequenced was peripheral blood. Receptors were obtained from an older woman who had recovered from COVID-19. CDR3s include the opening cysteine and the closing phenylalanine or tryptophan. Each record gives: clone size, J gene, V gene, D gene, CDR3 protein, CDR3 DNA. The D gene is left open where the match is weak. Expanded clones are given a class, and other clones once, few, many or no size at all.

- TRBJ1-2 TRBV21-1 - CASSKGDREYRYTF TGTGCCAGCAGCAAGGGGGACAGGGAATACCGCTACACCTTC
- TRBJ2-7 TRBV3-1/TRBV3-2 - CASSQTTGSYEQYF TGTGCCAGCAGCCAGACGACAGGATCCTACGAGCAGTACTTC
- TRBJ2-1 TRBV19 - CASSAGGYNEQFF TGTGCCAGTAGTGCCGGTGGCTACAATGAGCAGTTCTTC
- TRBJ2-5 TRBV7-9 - CASSSTWTSKYQETQYF TGTGCCAGCAGCTCTACCTGGACTTCTAAGTACCAAGAGACCCAGTACTTC
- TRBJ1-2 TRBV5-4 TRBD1 CASSVRTGVSYGYTF TGTGCCAGCAGCGTGAGAACAGGGGTCAGCTATGGCTACACCTTC
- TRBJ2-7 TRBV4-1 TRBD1 CASSQEGRTGTAVYEQYF TGCGCCAGCAGCCAAGAAGGGCGAACCGGGACAGCCGTCTACGAGCAGTACTTC
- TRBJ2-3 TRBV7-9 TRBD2 CASSLGMRGLDLDTQYF TGTGCCAGCAGCTTAGGAATGCGTGGACTAGATCTAGATACGCAGTATTTT
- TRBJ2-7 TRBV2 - CASSAQEGSEQYF TGTGCCAGCAGTGCACAGGAGGGCAGCGAGCAGTACTTC
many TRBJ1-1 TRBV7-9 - CASSQVPSTEAFF TGTGCCAGCAGCCAGGTCCCCAGCACTGAAGCTTTCTTT
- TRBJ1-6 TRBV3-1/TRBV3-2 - CASSQSSAGAWSPLHF TGTGCCAGCAGCCAATCGTCTGCGGGCGCCTGGTCACCCCTCCACTTT
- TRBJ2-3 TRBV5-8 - CASSSSGSYTDTQYF TGTGCCAGCAGCTCCTCGGGGAGCTACACAGATACGCAGTATTTT
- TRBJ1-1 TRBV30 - CAWSVRGTEAFF TGTGCCTGGAGTGTAAGAGGGACTGAAGCTTTCTTT
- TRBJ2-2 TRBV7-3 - CASSLSQATGELFF TGTGCCAGCAGCTTAAGCCAGGCCACCGGGGAGCTGTTTTTT
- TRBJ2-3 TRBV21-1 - CASSKPSLSTDTQYF TGTGCCAGCAGCAAGCCAAGCCTAAGCACAGATACGCAGTATTTT
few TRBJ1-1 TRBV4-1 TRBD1 CASGQGGFGTEAFF TGCGCCAGCGGACAGGGGGGATTCGGCACTGAAGCTTTCTTT
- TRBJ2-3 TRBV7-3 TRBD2 CASSPLAGATDTQYF TGTGCCAGCAGCCCGCTAGCGGGGGCCACAGATACGCAGTATTTT
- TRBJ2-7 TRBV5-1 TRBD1 CASSLGDRGSYEQYF TGCGCCAGCAGCTTGGGGGACAGGGGAAGCTACGAGCAGTACTTC
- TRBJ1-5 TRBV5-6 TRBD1 CASSFGAGGRNQPQHF TGTGCCAGCAGCTTCGGGGCAGGGGGCAGGAATCAGCCCCAGCATTTT
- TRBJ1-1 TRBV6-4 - CASTDNQGTEAFF TGTGCCAGCACCGACAATCAGGGCACTGAAGCTTTCTTT
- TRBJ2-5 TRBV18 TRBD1 CASSLQGPQETQYF TGTGCCAGCTCACTACAGGGGCCCCAAGAGACCCAGTACTTC
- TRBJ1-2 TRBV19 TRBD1 CASSIQPGQGASGYTF TGTGCCAGTAGTATACAACCGGGACAGGGGGCTTCTGGCTACACCTTC
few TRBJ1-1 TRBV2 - CASSEQAMNTEAFF TGTGCCAGCAGTGAGCAGGCTATGAACACTGAAGCTTTCTTT
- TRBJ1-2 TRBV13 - CASSPGRRFYGYTF TGTGCCAGCAGCCCGGGTAGGCGGTTTTATGGCTACACCTTC